This T cell receptor beta chain was identified in a study of STAT5B mutations in CD4+ large granular lymphocyte leukemia. Control samples were healthy donors' buffy coats. Some clones are missing from TCRdb's copy, which holds only in-frame ones; the method was immunoSEQ multiplex PCR. The sample contains tens of thousands of clones, about four fifths of which appear only once. Germline V gives CDR1 MDHEN, CDR2 SYDVKM. The CDR3 spans 15 residues. Trimming removed 3 bases at V and 4 bases at J, with 13 bases between. The clonotype comes from a human donor in good health. Specimen: CD4+ T cells from blood buffy coats. This chain links TRBV28 with TRBJ2-1, with D perhaps TRBD1 or TRBD2 (5 bases each). CDR3 sequence reads: CASSFEGTGYNEQFF. The CDR3 DNA reads TGTGCCAGCAGTTTTGAGGGGACGGGATACAATGAGCAGTTCTTC. Together with reference TRBV28 and TRBJ2-1, the CDR3 gives the full variable domain: DVKVTQSSRYLVKRTGEKVFLECVQDMDHENMFWYRQDPGLGLRLIYFSYDVKMKEKGDIPEGYSVSREKKERFSLILESASTNQTSMYLCASSFEGTGYNEQFFGPGTRLTVL.